The 26 T cell receptor beta chains below come from one sample, sequenced in a study of T-cell memory formation after mild COVID-19. Using its own MiXCR run on the 5' RACE reads, TCRdb lists one record per CDR3 protein. The table shows under 250,000 distinct CDR3 sequences, with 9.5% occurring only once. Sequenced input: PBMCs or a T cell subset sorted from them (not recorded which). All receptors derive from a man aged 18 to 29 who had mild COVID-19 (a few samples of this study predate the infection). Cell type and time point are not known.

Only a few counts were recorded for this clonotype. V and J are TRBV6-2 or TRBV6-3 and TRBJ2-7, with 8 bases aligning to TRBD1. The germline gives CDR1 MNHEY, CDR2 SVGEGT. This CDR3 contains 14 residues. With V trimmed by 4 bases and J by 9 bases, 11 bases remained unmatched. Here the CDR3 DNA reads TGTGCCAGCAGTTTTAACAGGGGGACCTCTACGCAGTACTTC. Amino acids: CASSFNRGTSTQYF.

This clonotype was observed a few times. This chain joins TRBV21-1 and TRBJ2-1; the table's D gene call, TRBD1, was not cross checked with the DNA. TRBV21-1 is reported as a pseudogene. The CDR3 totals 17 residues. The CDR3: CASSKILRDRADNEQFF. CDR3 DNA: TGTGCCAGCAGCAAGATATTACGAGACAGGGCAGACAATGAGCAGTTCTTC.

In its sample, this clonotype was seen many times. The rearrangement uses TRBV7-9 and TRBJ2-7; D is perhaps TRBD2 (5 bases). The CDR3 consists of 13 residues. Germline lookup yields CDR1 SEHNR and CDR2 FQNEAQ (reference sequence). V was trimmed by 3 bases and J by 6 bases, leaving 12 bases between them. The CDR3 DNA sequence: TGTGCCAGCAGCTTTCGGGGTCTGGGCGAGCAGTACTTC. This encodes CASSFRGLGEQYF.

This clonotype was detected a few times. The chain carries TRBV18 and TRBJ2-3, with D possibly TRBD1 on 5 matching bases. Germline V lookup: CDR1 KGHSH, CDR2 LQKENI. Trimming stripped 5 bases from V and 6 bases from J, with 18 bases between. This CDR3 has 15 amino acids. The DNA of the CDR3 is TGTGCCAGCTCAGCCCTGGGGCCGAGGTCGGATACGCAGTATTTT. It is translated as CASSALGPRSDTQYF. The variable domain in full, completed from reference TRBV18 and TRBJ2-3, reads NAGVMQNPRHLVRRRGQEARLRCSPMKGHSHVYWYRQLPEEGLKFMVYLQKENIIDESGMPKERFSAEFPKEGPSILRIQQVVRGDSAAYFCASSALGPRSDTQYFGPGTRLTVL.

This clonotype was observed many times. The rearrangement links TRBV4-3 to TRBJ2-5; 9 positions agree with TRBD2. Germline lookup yields CDR1 LGHNA and CDR2 YSLEER. The V and J ends lost 3 bases and 5 bases, in that order; junction bases with no gene match: 10. CDR3 length: 16 amino acids. CDR3 DNA: TGCGCCAGCAGCCAGCTTCCTCCTAGCGGGGTCGAGACCCAGTACTTC. Protein product: CASSQLPPSGVETQYF.

This clonotype has just a few counts. This sequence joins TRBV6-2 or TRBV6-3 and TRBJ1-1; maybe TRBD1 (5 bases). CDR3 size: 12 residues. Trimming left V 6 bases short and J 11 bases short, with 16 bases between. Germline CDR1 MNHEY, CDR2 SVGEGT. This chain's CDR3 is CASSHSSTVAFF. In nucleotides, the CDR3 is TGTGCCAGCAGCCACTCGTCGACAGTCGCTTTCTTT.

J is TRBJ2-1 and V is TRBV12-3 or TRBV12-4; D is possibly TRBD1 or TRBD2 (6 bases each). The CDR3 length is 15 residues. V shed 8 bases and J shed 4 bases, with 18 bases lying between them. The CDR3 region is CASYRRGATYNEQFF. The CDR3 DNA reads TGTGCCAGCTATCGAAGGGGGGCGACATACAATGAGCAGTTCTTC.

The chain combines TRBV4-1 with TRBJ2-3, with TRBD1 matching over 7 bases. The J segment lost 2 bases and the V segment lost 4 bases, leaving 3 bases of the junction unmatched. Germline V CDR1 and CDR2: MGHRA, YSYEKL. The CDR3 covers 14 residues. The CDR3 here is CASSRTGATDTQYF. The DNA for the CDR3 is TGCGCCAGCAGCCGAACAGGGGCCACAGATACGCAGTATTTT.

The chain employs TRBV7-2 and TRBJ1-2; TRBD1 might be the D (5 bases). The CDR3 has 14 residues. Germline CDR1 and CDR2: SGHTA and FQGNSA. V lost 0 bases to trimming and J lost 3 bases, with 8 bases between them. CDR3 residues: CASSLAREHYGYTF. The CDR3 nucleotides are TGTGCCAGCAGCTTAGCCAGGGAACACTATGGCTACACCTTC.

This clonotype was counted at least ten times. J is TRBJ2-3 and V is TRBV7-3; 8 positions agree with TRBD2. Germline V gives CDR1 SGHTA, CDR2 FQGTGA. The V and J ends lost 3 bases and 6 bases, in that order; junction bases with no gene match: 2. This CDR3 has 13 residues. This chain's CDR3 is CASSFGGADTQYF. The DNA for the CDR3 is TGTGCCAGCAGCTTCGGGGGGGCGGATACGCAGTATTTT.

The table lists this clonotype with a few counts. This chain links TRBV6-1 with TRBJ2-3, with 8 nucleotides matching TRBD2. The length of the CDR3 is 18 residues. Germline CDR1 MNHNS, CDR2 SASEGT. Unmatched junction bases numbered 11, after V lost 2 bases and J lost 1 base. The CDR3 region has the DNA TGTGCCAGCAGTGAATACAGCGGGGGCCCAGCTGGCACAGATACGCAGTATTTT. Translated: CASSEYSGGPAGTDTQYF.

This clonotype has just a few counts. V usage is TRBV20-1 and J usage is TRBJ2-2, with D perhaps being TRBD1 or TRBD2 (5 bases each). V shed 5 bases and J shed 5 bases, with 15 bases lying between them. This CDR3 has 14 residues. CDR1 DFQATT and CDR2 SNEGSKA come from the germline V gene (reference sequence). The CDR3: CSAANWGGTGELFF. The CDR3 DNA sequence: TGCAGTGCTGCGAACTGGGGCGGGACCGGGGAGCTGTTTTTT.

This clonotype was found many times. This sequence joins TRBV20-1 and TRBJ2-1, with TRBD2 as a possible D gene (5 bases). Germline V gene data show CDR1 as DFQATT and CDR2 as SNEGSKA (reference sequence). The germline V and J ends were trimmed by 3 bases and 4 bases, with 10 bases remaining between them. The CDR3 sequence is 13 residues long. This CDR3 reads CSASASIYNEQFF. In nucleotides, the CDR3 is TGCAGTGCTAGTGCTAGCATATACAATGAGCAGTTCTTC.

J is TRBJ1-1 and V is TRBV10-3; 8 bases line up with TRBD1. Germline CDR1 reads ENHRY; CDR2 reads SYGVKD. The V gene end was trimmed by 11 bases and the J gene end by 0 bases; junction bases not matched to a gene: 5. The CDR3 consists of 13 residues. The CDR3 reads CALTTGVNTEAFF. Here the CDR3 DNA reads TGTGCCTTAACGACAGGGGTGAACACTGAAGCTTTCTTT.

This chain uses TRBV7-2 with TRBJ2-5, with TRBD1 as a possible D gene (5 bases). This CDR3 has 15 amino acids. Germline-derived CDR1 and CDR2 are SGHTA and FQGNSA. The V end lost 1 base, the J end lost 4 bases, and 13 bases lay between the germline ends. This chain's CDR3 is CASSLVAGAGETQYF. CDR3 in DNA: TGTGCCAGCAGCTTAGTCGCTGGGGCCGGAGAGACCCAGTACTTC.

This chain uses TRBV6-1 with TRBJ1-5; the D gene is possibly TRBD1 (5 bases). V was cut by 4 bases and J by 4 bases, with 14 bases left in between. Germline lookup yields CDR1 MNHNS and CDR2 SASEGT. This CDR3 has 15 residues. The DNA of the CDR3 is TGTGCCAGCAGTGGGGCAGGGTCGGTTAATCAGCCCCAGCATTTT. Protein sequence: CASSGAGSVNQPQHF.

The rearrangement uses TRBV20-1 and TRBJ2-2; D may match TRBD1 or TRBD2 (6 bases each). The CDR3 sequence is 14 residues long. The V end was cut by 0 bases, the J end by 7 bases, with 12 bases between. In germline, CDR1 is DFQATT, CDR2 SNEGSKA (reference sequence). Here the CDR3 reads CSAREGGLGGELFF. CDR3 nucleotide sequence: TGCAGTGCTAGAGAAGGGGGGTTAGGCGGGGAGCTGTTTTTT.

The chain couples TRBV29-1 to TRBJ1-1; 10 nucleotides align to TRBD1. The CDR3 length is 14 residues. V lost 4 bases, J lost 5 bases, and 7 bases stayed unmatched. Germline V gene sequence: CDR1 SQVTM, CDR2 ANQGSEA. CDR3 DNA: TGCAGCGTTGTCGACAGGGGGCAAGGAACTGAAGCTTTCTTT. Translation gives CSVVDRGQGTEAFF.

This chain links TRBV20-1 with TRBJ2-3; D ambiguous. The CDR3 runs 13 residues. Looked up from germline, CDR1 is DFQATT and CDR2 is SNEGSKA (reference sequence). V was shortened by 3 bases and J by 10 bases, with 17 bases between the two germline ends. CDR3 sequence (DNA): TGCAGTGCTAGTTCTGTGGCCCGACGCGCGCAGTATTTT. Amino acids: CSASSVARRAQYF.

This clonotype was detected a few times. The rearrangement uses TRBV24-1 and TRBJ2-1; no firm D call. The CDR3 is 10 residues long. Germline V gene sequence: CDR1 KGHDR, CDR2 SFDVKD. V was clipped by 6 bases and J by 10 bases, with 6 bases between them. Written as DNA, the CDR3 is TGTGCCACCAGTTGTTCGGAGCAGTTCTTC. Translated: CATSCSEQFF.

The rearrangement joins TRBV12-3 or TRBV12-4 to TRBJ2-3; 8 nucleotides line up with TRBD2. The J segment lost 5 bases and the V segment lost 6 bases, leaving 13 bases of the junction unmatched. This CDR3 region has 16 residues. The CDR3 DNA sequence: TGTGCCAGCAGCCTGTACGGGGGGGCCTTTGTAGATACGCAGTATTTT. Translating it yields CASSLYGGAFVDTQYF.

The CDR3 region has the DNA TGTGCCAGCAGTTACTCCGTCCTGAGCTATGGCTACACCTTC. It codes for CASSYSVLSYGYTF. The rearrangement links TRBV6-5 to TRBJ1-2; the D is unclear. The CDR3 length is 14 residues. Germline CDR1 is MNHEY and CDR2 is SVGAGI. With 0 bases removed from V and 4 bases from J, the gap between germline ends came to 9 bases.

V is TRBV7-2 and J is TRBJ1-6; D is undetermined. There are 17 residues in the CDR3. Germline assignment: CDR1 SGHTA and CDR2 FQGNSA. V was pared by 1 base and J by 7 bases, with 17 bases between. CDR3 DNA: TGTGCCAGCAGCTTAGGAGGAGTCAGAAGAGCGAATTCACCCCTCCACTTT. This gives the protein CASSLGGVRRANSPLHF.

This clonotype came up a few times. The genes are TRBV7-9 and TRBJ1-1; D possibly corresponds to TRBD1 (6 bases). V was clipped by 6 bases and J by 5 bases, with 19 bases between them. Germline CDR1 is SEHNR and CDR2 is FQNEAQ (reference sequence). The CDR3 extends over 15 amino acids. CDR3 coding DNA: TGTGCCAGCAGGCCTAAACAGGGACCTGGGACTGAAGCTTTCTTT. Protein sequence: CASRPKQGPGTEAFF. The full variable domain, completed using reference TRBV7-9 and TRBJ1-1, is DTGVSQNPRHKITKRGQNVTFRCDPISEHNRLYWYRQTLGQGPEFLTYFQNEAQLEKSRLLSDRFSAERPKGSFSTLEIQRTEQGDSAMYLCASRPKQGPGTEAFFGQGTRLTVV.

The chain recombines TRBV5-1 with TRBJ1-5; TRBD1 is a possible D gene (5 bases). V was trimmed by 7 bases and J by 1 base, leaving 12 bases between them. Germline CDR1 is SGHRS and CDR2 is YFSETQ. The CDR3 extends over 14 amino acids. The CDR3 sequence is CASSNGDSNQPQHF. The CDR3 region has the DNA TGCGCCAGCTCCAACGGGGACAGCAATCAGCCCCAGCATTTT.

This clonotype was observed a handful of times. V usage is TRBV3-1 and J usage is TRBJ2-2; weak D call: TRBD2 (6 bases). Germline loops: CDR1 LGHDT, CDR2 YNNKEL (reference sequence). CDR3 length: 13 residues. The ends were cut back, 4 bases at V and 6 bases at J, with 9 bases in the middle. In nucleotides, the CDR3 is TGTGCCAGCAGCCGGGGACTTTCCGGGGAGCTGTTTTTT. It translates to CASSRGLSGELFF.